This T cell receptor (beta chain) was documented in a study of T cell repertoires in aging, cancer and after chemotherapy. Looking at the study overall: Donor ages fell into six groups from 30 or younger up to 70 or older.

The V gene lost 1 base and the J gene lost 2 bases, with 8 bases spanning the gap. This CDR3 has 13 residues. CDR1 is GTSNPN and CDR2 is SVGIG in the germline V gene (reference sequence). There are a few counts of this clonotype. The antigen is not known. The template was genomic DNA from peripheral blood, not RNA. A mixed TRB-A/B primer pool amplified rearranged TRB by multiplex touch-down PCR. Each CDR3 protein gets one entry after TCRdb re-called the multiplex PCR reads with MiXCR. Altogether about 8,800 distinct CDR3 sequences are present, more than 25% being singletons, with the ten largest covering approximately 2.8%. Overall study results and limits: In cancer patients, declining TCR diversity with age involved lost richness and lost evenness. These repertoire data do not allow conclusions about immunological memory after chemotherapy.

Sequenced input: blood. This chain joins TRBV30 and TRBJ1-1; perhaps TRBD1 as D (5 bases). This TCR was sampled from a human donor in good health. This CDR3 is CAWSEGVNTEAFF. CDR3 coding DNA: TGTGCCTGGAGTGAAGGGGTTAACACTGAAGCTTTCTTT.